This T cell receptor (beta chain) was obtained from a study of T cell responses to AZD1222 COVID-19 vaccine. The table came from immunoSEQ multiplex PCR; TCRdb's copy has only in-frame clones and leaves some out. The table records roughly 200,000 clones, roughly 94% of them present only once. Regarding this clone: Its antigen is not known.

Findings of the study overall: Reports indicate that nearly half of spike-specific TCRs are directed at unmutated variant regions. The donors showed a predominance of white British ancestry and of females, with possible underestimation of clonal diversity.

The germline CDR1 and CDR2 sequences are SEHNR and FQNEAQ (reference sequence). The V end was cut by 3 bases, the J end by 2 bases, with 12 bases between. CDR3 length: 15 amino acids. The rearrangement uses TRBV7-9 and TRBJ2-3; no clear D. The source of this sequence is an adult who received the MenACWY meningococcal vaccine as a control. The material was peripheral blood, obtained 28 days after the second dose of the MenACWY control vaccine. The CDR3 is CASSFMRISTDTQYF. The CDR3 region has the DNA TGTGCCAGCAGCTTCATGCGGATCTCCACAGATACGCAGTATTTT.